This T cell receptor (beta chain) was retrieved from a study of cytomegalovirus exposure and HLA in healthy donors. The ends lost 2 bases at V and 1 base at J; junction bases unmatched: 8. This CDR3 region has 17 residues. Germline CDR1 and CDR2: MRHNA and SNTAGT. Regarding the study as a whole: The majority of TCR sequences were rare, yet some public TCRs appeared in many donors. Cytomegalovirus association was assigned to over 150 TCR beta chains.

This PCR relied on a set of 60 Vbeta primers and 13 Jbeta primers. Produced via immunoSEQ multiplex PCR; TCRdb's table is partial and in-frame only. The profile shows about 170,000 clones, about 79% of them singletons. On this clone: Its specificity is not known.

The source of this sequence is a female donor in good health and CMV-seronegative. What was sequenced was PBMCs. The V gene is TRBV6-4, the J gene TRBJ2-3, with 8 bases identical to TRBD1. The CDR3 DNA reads TGTGCCAGCAGTGACCCTGGACAGGGTCGGGGCACAGATACGCAGTATTTT. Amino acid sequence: CASSDPGQGRGTDTQYF.